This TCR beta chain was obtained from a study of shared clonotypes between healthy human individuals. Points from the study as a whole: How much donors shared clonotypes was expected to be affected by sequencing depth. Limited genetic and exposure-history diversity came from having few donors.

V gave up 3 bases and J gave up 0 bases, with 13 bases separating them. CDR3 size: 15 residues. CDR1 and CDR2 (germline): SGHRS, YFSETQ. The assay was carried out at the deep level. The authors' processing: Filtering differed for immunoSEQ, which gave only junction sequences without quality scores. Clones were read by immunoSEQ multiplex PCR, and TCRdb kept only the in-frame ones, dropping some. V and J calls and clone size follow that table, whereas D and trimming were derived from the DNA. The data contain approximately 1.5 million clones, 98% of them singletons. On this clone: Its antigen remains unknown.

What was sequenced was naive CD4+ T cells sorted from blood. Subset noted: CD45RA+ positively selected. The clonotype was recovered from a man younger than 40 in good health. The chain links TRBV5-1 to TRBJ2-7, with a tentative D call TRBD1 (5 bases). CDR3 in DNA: TGCGCCAGCAGCTCTAACCAGGGAATCTCCTACGAGCAGTACTTC. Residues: CASSSNQGISYEQYF.